What follows are 21 T cell receptor beta chains derived from one specimen sequenced in a study of patients and donors after allogeneic stem cell transplantation. TCRdb used MiXCR to reprocess the RT-PCR reads, holding one entry per CDR3 protein. The data contain over 350,000 distinct CDR3 sequences, roughly 17% of them singletons. Specimen: blood, either unsorted or a sorted T cell fraction (not recorded which). Receptor source: a human donor who was either an allogeneic HSCT recipient or a stem cell or donor lymphocyte infusion donor (not recorded which). It is not recorded whose cells these are; they may come from a transplant donor.

This chain joins TRBV30 and TRBJ2-3, with D hard to call. The CDR3 extends over 12 amino acids. Germline CDR1 reads GTSNPN; CDR2 reads SVGIG (reference sequence). The V and J ends lost 0 bases and 6 bases respectively, with 7 bases between them. In nucleotides, the CDR3 is TGTGCCTGGAGTGTAATTGTGGATACGCAGTATTTT. It specifies CAWSVIVDTQYF.

The J gene is TRBJ1-1, the V gene TRBV5-5; D uncertain. The V end was cut by 3 bases, the J end by 2 bases, with 17 bases between. CDR1 and CDR2 (germline): SGHKS, YYEKEE (reference sequence). The CDR3 has 16 amino acids. This chain's CDR3 is CASSWDRKTDNTEAFF. Here the CDR3 DNA reads TGTGCCAGCAGCTGGGATCGAAAGACGGACAACACTGAAGCTTTCTTT.

Only a few counts were recorded for this clonotype. V is TRBV20-1 and J is TRBJ1-6, with 9 positions matching TRBD1. CDR3 length: 13 amino acids. Germline values: CDR1 DFQATT, CDR2 SNEGSKA (reference sequence). J gave up 7 bases and V 5 bases, and 3 bases lay outside the gene matches. The DNA for the CDR3 is TGCAGTGCTCCGACAGGGGGAAATTCACCCCTCCACTTT. This codes for CSAPTGGNSPLHF.

The chain uses TRBV7-2 and TRBJ2-1; 7 bases map to TRBD1. With 5 bases clipped from V and 6 bases from J, the junction kept 10 bases outside the gene matches. Germline V gene data show CDR1 as SGHTA and CDR2 as FQGNSA. The CDR3 is made up of 15 amino acids. Written as DNA, the CDR3 is TGTGCCAGCAGCCTAAGGGGGCAGGGATCCAATGAGCAGTTCTTC. It is translated as CASSLRGQGSNEQFF.

This clonotype was counted ten times or more. The chain combines TRBV15 with TRBJ2-2; D gene unclear. Germline values: CDR1 LNHNV, CDR2 YYDKDF (reference sequence). The CDR3 is 13 amino acids. V dropped 5 bases and J dropped 3 bases, with 7 bases sitting between them. CDR3 sequence reads: CATSPTYTGELFF. In DNA form, the CDR3 reads TGTGCCACCAGCCCTACATACACCGGGGAGCTGTTTTTT.

This clonotype was seen at least ten times. The chain is built from TRBV7-2 and TRBJ2-7, with D tentatively TRBD1 (6 bases). Germline V CDR1 and CDR2: SGHTA, FQGNSA. The CDR3 has 15 residues. V was clipped by 4 bases and J by 0 bases, with 13 bases between them. This CDR3 is CASSSERGSSYEQYF. Written as DNA, the CDR3 is TGTGCCAGCAGCTCAGAAAGGGGGAGCTCCTACGAGCAGTACTTC.

This clonotype has at least ten counts. This chain joins TRBV29-1 and TRBJ2-5; the D gene is possibly TRBD1 (5 bases). This CDR3 contains 15 residues. V lost 6 bases and J 5 bases, leaving 22 bases between the germline ends. CDR1 and CDR2 (germline): SQVTM, ANQGSEA. The CDR3 here is CSVVKGSTPAETQYF. Here the CDR3 DNA reads TGCAGCGTGGTCAAGGGGTCGACCCCAGCCGAGACCCAGTACTTC. The full variable domain, completed using reference TRBV29-1 and TRBJ2-5, is SAVISQKPSRDICQRGTSLTIQCQVDSQVTMMFWYRQQPGQSLTLIATANQGSEATYESGFVIDKFPISRPNLTFSTLTVSNMSPEDSSIYLCSVVKGSTPAETQYFGPGTRLLVL.

CDR3 amino acids: CASSPRTDTGELFF. As DNA, the CDR3 is TGTGCCAGCAGCCCACGGACGGACACCGGGGAGCTGTTTTTT. This chain joins TRBV3-1 and TRBJ2-2; D not certain. Germline values: CDR1 LGHDT, CDR2 YNNKEL (reference sequence). Trimming took 4 bases from V and 3 from J, leaving 9 bases between them. The CDR3 runs 14 residues.

V and J are TRBV7-2 and TRBJ2-7; a possible D gene is TRBD1 (5 bases). The V and J ends lost 1 base and 3 bases respectively, with 10 bases between them. The V gene's germline CDR1 is SGHTA and CDR2 FQGNSA. This CDR3 is 14 amino acids long. The CDR3 here is CASSLGRTYYEQYF. The CDR3 coding sequence is TGTGCCAGCAGCTTAGGAAGGACATACTACGAGCAGTACTTC.

Ten or more counts support this clonotype. The chain combines TRBV12-3 or TRBV12-4 with TRBJ1-1; no clear D. The CDR3 runs to 13 residues. The V and J ends lost 3 bases and 5 bases respectively, with 10 bases between them. CDR3 sequence: CASSLRRITEAFF. CDR3 DNA: TGTGCCAGCAGTTTGCGCAGGATTACTGAAGCTTTCTTT.

This clonotype was seen only a few times. The chain has TRBV6-1 and TRBJ1-2; the D is unclear. Germline-derived CDR1 and CDR2 are MNHNS and SASEGT. V lost 7 bases and J lost 3, with 15 bases in between. The CDR3 extends over 14 amino acids. The CDR3 region has the DNA TGTGCCAGCATCCATAATTTGCCATACTATGGCTACACCTTC. Translating it yields CASIHNLPYYGYTF.

This sequence joins TRBV19 and TRBJ2-5; 7 bases are shared with TRBD2. Germline CDR1 is LNHDA and CDR2 is SQIVND (reference sequence). With V trimmed by 4 bases and J by 0 bases, 5 bases remained unmatched. The CDR3 is made up of 15 amino acids. CDR3 residues: CASSRGGRDQETQYF. For the CDR3, the DNA is TGTGCCAGTAGTAGGGGCGGGAGAGACCAAGAGACCCAGTACTTC.

This clonotype has just a few counts. The chain is built from TRBV10-3 and TRBJ1-4, with 12 positions matching TRBD1. The CDR3 has 17 residues. In germline, CDR1 is ENHRY, CDR2 SYGVKD. V lost 10 bases, J lost 5 bases, and 14 bases stayed unmatched. CDR3 bases: TGTGCCACCCTGCCCGGGACAGGGGGCATTCGGAATGAAAAACTGTTTTTT. It yields the protein CATLPGTGGIRNEKLFF.

This clonotype was observed many times. The genes are TRBV5-1 and TRBJ2-7; a possible D gene is TRBD1 (5 bases). Trimming took off 0 bases at V and 4 bases at J, with 5 bases between the two ends. Per the germline V gene, CDR1 is SGHRS and CDR2 is YFSETQ. There are 12 residues in the CDR3. CDR3 in amino acids: CASSLGQYEQYF. CDR3 bases: TGCGCCAGCAGCTTGGGACAGTACGAGCAGTACTTC.

The rearrangement joins TRBV20-1 to TRBJ1-5, with 10 bases that match TRBD1. There are 16 residues in the CDR3. The trim removed 0 bases at V and 0 bases at J, leaving 2 bases unmatched. Germline CDR1 and CDR2: DFQATT and SNEGSKA (reference sequence). CDR3 bases: TGCAGTGCTAGAGATAGGACAGGGGGTAGCAATCAGCCCCAGCATTTT. This translates into CSARDRTGGSNQPQHF.

This chain joins TRBV20-1 and TRBJ2-7, with D perhaps matching TRBD1 (5 bases). Germline assignment: CDR1 DFQATT and CDR2 SNEGSKA (reference sequence). CDR3 length: 13 amino acids. V gave up 6 bases and J gave up 6 bases, with 18 bases separating them. The CDR3 bases are TGCAGTGCCCTGACAAGGCCTCAGGGCGAGCAGTACTTC. Residues: CSALTRPQGEQYF.

This clonotype appeared a few times. J is TRBJ2-7 and V is TRBV12-3 or TRBV12-4; D is unresolved. Deletions cut 3 bases from V and 0 bases from J, with 6 bases between. This CDR3 spans 13 amino acids. CDR3 DNA: TGTGCCAGCAGTTTTATGTCCTCCTACGAGCAGTACTTC. Translated: CASSFMSSYEQYF.

This clonotype was picked up a small number of times. The chain is built from TRBV24-1 and TRBJ2-1, with 11 bases that match TRBD2. V trimming: 4 bases; J trimming: 7 bases; junction bases outside the gene matches: 11. Germline CDR1 KGHDR, CDR2 SFDVKD. The CDR3 has 17 amino acids. Here the CDR3 DNA reads TGTGCCACCAGTGACGTGCGTCTAGCGGGAGGTGTGAATGAGCAGTTCTTC. Translated: CATSDVRLAGGVNEQFF.

V usage is TRBV2 and J usage is TRBJ2-6; 10 nucleotides align to TRBD1. Trimming removed 7 bases from V and 4 bases from J; junction bases left unmatched: 13. Germline V gene lookup returns CDR1 SNHLY and CDR2 FYNNEI. The CDR3 runs to 18 residues. For the CDR3, the DNA is TGTGCCAGCACCCATTGGGGGACAGGGGCTGCCGGGGCCAACGTCCTGACTTTC. Translation: CASTHWGTGAAGANVLTF.

This clonotype was observed many times. The rearrangement links TRBV10-3 to TRBJ2-3, with D possibly being TRBD2 (5 bases). The CDR3 contains 14 residues. The germline CDR1 and CDR2 sequences are ENHRY and SYGVKD. V lost 3 bases and J 9 bases, leaving 16 bases between the germline ends. CDR3 sequence (DNA): TGTGCCATCAGTGAAGACCGATCGCCGGGGACGCAGTATTTT. Its protein is CAISEDRSPGTQYF.

This clonotype was counted between two and nine times. V and J are TRBV27 and TRBJ2-6; the D gene is possibly TRBD2 (5 bases). V lost 6 bases, J lost 0 bases, and 15 bases lay in between. Germline V gene data show CDR1 as MNHEY and CDR2 as SMNVEV (reference sequence). The CDR3 runs to 17 residues. CDR3 nucleotide sequence: TGTGCCAGCAGACAATTATTCGGGGACTCTGGGGCCAACGTCCTGACTTTC. Translation gives CASRQLFGDSGANVLTF.